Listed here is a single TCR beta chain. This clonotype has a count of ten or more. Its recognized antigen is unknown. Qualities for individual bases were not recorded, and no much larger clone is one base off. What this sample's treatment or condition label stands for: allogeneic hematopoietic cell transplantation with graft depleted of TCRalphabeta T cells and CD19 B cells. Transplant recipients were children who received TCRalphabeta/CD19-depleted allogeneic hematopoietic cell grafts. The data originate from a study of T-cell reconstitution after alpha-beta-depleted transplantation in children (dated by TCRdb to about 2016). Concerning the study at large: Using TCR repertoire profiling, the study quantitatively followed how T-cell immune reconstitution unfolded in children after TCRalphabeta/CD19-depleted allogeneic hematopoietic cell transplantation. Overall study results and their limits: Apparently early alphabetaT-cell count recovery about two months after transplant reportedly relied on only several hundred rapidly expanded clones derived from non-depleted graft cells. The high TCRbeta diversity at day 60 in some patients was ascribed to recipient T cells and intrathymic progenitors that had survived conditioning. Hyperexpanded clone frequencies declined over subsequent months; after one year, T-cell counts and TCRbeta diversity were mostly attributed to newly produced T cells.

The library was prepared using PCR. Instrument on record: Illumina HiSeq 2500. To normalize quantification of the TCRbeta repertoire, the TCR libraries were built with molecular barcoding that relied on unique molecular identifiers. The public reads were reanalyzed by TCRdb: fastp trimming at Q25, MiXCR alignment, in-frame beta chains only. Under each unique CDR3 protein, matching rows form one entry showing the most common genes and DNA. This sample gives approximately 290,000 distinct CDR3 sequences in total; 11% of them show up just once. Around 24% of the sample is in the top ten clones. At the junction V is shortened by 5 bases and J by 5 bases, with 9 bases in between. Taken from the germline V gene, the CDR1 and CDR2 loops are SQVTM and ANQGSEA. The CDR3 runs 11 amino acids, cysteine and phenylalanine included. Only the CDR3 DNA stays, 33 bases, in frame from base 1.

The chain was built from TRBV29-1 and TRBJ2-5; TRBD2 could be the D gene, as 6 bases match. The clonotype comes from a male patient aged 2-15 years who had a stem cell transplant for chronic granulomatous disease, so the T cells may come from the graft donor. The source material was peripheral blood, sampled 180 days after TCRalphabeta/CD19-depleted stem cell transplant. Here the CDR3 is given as CSVPRGETQYF. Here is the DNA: TGCAGCGTTCCCCGGGGGGAGACCCAGTACTTC.